This T cell receptor (beta chain) originates from a study of blood T cell repertoires in COVID-19. On the study more broadly: The cDNA or gDNA used as material had been derived from T cells, B-cell-depleted T cells, or PBMCs.

Enrolled during active infection, Seattle patients were then followed longitudinally. Study processing details: By means of reference gene primer amplification, nucleated cell counts were estimated. Some clones are missing from TCRdb's copy, which holds only in-frame ones; the method was immunoSEQ multiplex PCR. That table gives V, J and clone size, and the DNA gave D and trimming. The sample holds 300,000 to 400,000 clones, 80% to 90% seen once. The sample comprised peripheral blood. The sequence was collected from a woman in her sixties or seventies with COVID-19, enrolled during active disease.

The CDR3 region has the DNA TGTGCCAGCACCCTCACGAGATCGGGAAACACTGAAGCTTTCTTT. Protein: CASTLTRSGNTEAFF. The chain carries TRBV6-5 and TRBJ1-1; D is unclear. V was trimmed by 7 bases and J by 2 bases, leaving 17 bases between them. Germline loops: CDR1 MNHEY, CDR2 SVGAGI. The CDR3 is made up of 15 amino acids.